A single sample gave rise to the 23 T cell receptor beta chains below, sequenced in a study of OX40 agonist ivuxolimab in advanced cancers. Data came from immunoSEQ multiplex PCR; TCRdb stores just in-frame clones and leaves some out. The sample includes about 120,000 clones, over 85% of them seen just once. Sequenced material: CD4+ or CD8+ T cells sorted from blood, taken in a trial of the OX40 agonist ivuxolimab. Receptors were obtained from an adult with an advanced solid tumor such as melanoma, head and neck, liver or kidney cancer.

This clone was observed a single time. The chain recombines TRBV18 with TRBJ1-1; D call uncertain. Between the trimmed V and J ends, which lost 1 base and 0 bases, there was a span of 3 bases. CDR3 length: 13 amino acids. Germline CDR1 and CDR2: KGHSH and LQKENI. CDR3 in DNA: TGTGCCAGCTCACCACGGGTGAACACTGAAGCTTTCTTT. Protein sequence: CASSPRVNTEAFF.

The V and J genes are TRBV5-1 and TRBJ1-5, with D tentatively TRBD1 (6 bases). The CDR3 is made up of 13 amino acids. Between the trimmed V and J ends, which lost 4 bases and 11 bases, there was a span of 16 bases. CDR1 is SGHRS, CDR2 YFSETQ, per germline. CDR3 sequence: CASSRTLSGAQHF. As DNA, the CDR3 is TGCGCCAGCAGCCGGACACTCTCAGGGGCCCAGCATTTT.

The chain recombines TRBV5-1 with TRBJ2-5; D uncertain. The CDR3 spans 13 residues. The germline V gene encodes CDR1 SGHRS and CDR2 YFSETQ. Trimming took 4 bases from V and 1 from J, leaving 8 bases between them. The CDR3 here is CASSQTGQETQYF. The CDR3 DNA follows: TGCGCCAGCAGCCAAACCGGCCAAGAGACCCAGTACTTC. The whole variable domain, filled in from reference TRBV5-1 and TRBJ2-5, reads KAGVTQTPRYLIKTRGQQVTLSCSPISGHRSVSWYQQTPGQGLQFLFEYFSETQRNKGNFPGRFSGRQFSNSRSEMNVSTLELGDSALYLCASSQTGQETQYFGPGTRLLVL.

This clone was counted once. The V and J genes are TRBV5-8 and TRBJ2-1; D unclear. V lost 0 bases to trimming and J lost 2 bases, with 9 bases between them. This CDR3 is 15 amino acids long. Germline V gene data show CDR1 as SGHTS and CDR2 as YDEGEE. The CDR3 bases are TGTGCCAGCAGCTTGGACTCACCGACCTACAATGAGCAGTTCTTC. As protein: CASSLDSPTYNEQFF.

The chain carries TRBV11-2 and TRBJ2-6; D gene ambiguous. The germline CDR1 and CDR2 sequences are SGHAT and FQNNGV. This CDR3 region has 16 residues. V was clipped by 4 bases and J by 0 bases, with 10 bases between them. CDR3 sequence reads: CASSSLWSSGANVLTF. Written as DNA, the CDR3 is TGTGCCAGCAGCTCCCTCTGGAGCTCTGGGGCCAACGTCCTGACTTTC. The whole variable domain, remainder taken from reference TRBV11-2 and TRBJ2-6, is EAGVAQSPRYKIIEKRQSVAFWCNPISGHATLYWYQQILGQGPKLLIQFQNNGVVDDSQLPKDRFSAERLKGVDSTLKIQPAKLEDSAVYLCASSSLWSSGANVLTFGAGSRLTVL.

The chain recombines TRBV27 with TRBJ2-3, with TRBD1 matching 8 bases. Germline V lookup: CDR1 MNHEY, CDR2 SMNVEV (reference sequence). J lost 6 bases, V lost 6 bases, and 8 bases had no gene match. This CDR3 contains 14 residues. In DNA, the CDR3 is TGTGCCAGCAGCCGGACAGGGATGCACGATACGCAGTATTTT. It yields the protein CASSRTGMHDTQYF.

This clone was detected a few times. The chain carries TRBV9 and TRBJ1-2; D remains unclear. CDR1 SGDLS and CDR2 YYNGEE come from the germline V gene. Between the trimmed V and J ends, which lost 3 bases and 5 bases, there was a span of 11 bases. The CDR3 spans 13 residues. The CDR3 DNA reads as TGTGCCAGCAGCGCCCCGGGCTGGTATGGCTACACCTTC. It yields the protein CASSAPGWYGYTF.

The V gene is TRBV14, the J gene TRBJ2-7; D gene unclear. Germline CDR1 is SGHDN and CDR2 is FVKESK. Trimming took 0 bases from V and 10 from J, leaving 10 bases between them. CDR3 size: 12 residues. For the CDR3, the DNA is TGTGCCAGCAGCCAAGACGTACGGCAACAGTACTTC. Translating it yields CASSQDVRQQYF.

The chain employs TRBV10-3 and TRBJ1-1, with D possibly being TRBD1 (5 bases). V dropped 1 base and J dropped 11 bases, with 17 bases sitting between them. This CDR3 region has 14 residues. From germline, CDR1 is ENHRY and CDR2 SYGVKD. The CDR3 loop reads CAISELTGTVVAFF. The CDR3, as DNA: TGTGCCATCAGTGAGTTGACGGGGACGGTCGTGGCTTTCTTT.

The gene calls are TRBV11-2 and TRBJ2-7, with 8 bases lining up with TRBD2. V dropped 5 bases and J dropped 2; count of bases not matched to a gene: 8. This CDR3 spans 15 amino acids. Germline assignment: CDR1 SGHAT and CDR2 FQNNGV. CDR3 region: CASSLRGGGTYEQYF. The CDR3 region has the DNA TGTGCCAGCAGCCTCCGCGGCGGGGGGACCTACGAGCAGTACTTC.

V and J are TRBV19 and TRBJ2-7, with unresolved D. Germline CDR1 reads LNHDA; CDR2 reads SQIVND (reference sequence). V gave up 2 bases and J gave up 0 bases, with 5 bases separating them. The CDR3 is made up of 13 amino acids. Written as DNA, the CDR3 is TGTGCCAGTAGTATACAGAGCTCCTACGAGCAGTACTTC. It translates to CASSIQSSYEQYF.

The chain couples TRBV7-2 to TRBJ1-2; 11 nucleotides agree with TRBD1. CDR1 SGHTA and CDR2 FQGNSA come from the germline V gene. CDR3 size: 16 residues. J lost 2 bases, V lost 4 bases, and 6 bases had no gene match. The CDR3 DNA is TGTGCCAGCAGCTCGGGACAGGGGGTATTGAACTATGGCTACACCTTC. Residues: CASSSGQGVLNYGYTF.

This chain links TRBV5-1 with TRBJ2-5; 11 nucleotides agree with TRBD1. The CDR3 sequence is 15 residues long. Germline V gene lookup returns CDR1 SGHRS and CDR2 YFSETQ. After removal of 2 bases from V and 5 bases from J, the junction contained 5 bases not matched to a gene. The DNA for the CDR3 is TGCGCCAGCAGCTTCTTAGGGACAGGGGGGGAGACCCAGTACTTC. Protein product: CASSFLGTGGETQYF.

A word on this clone: One end of the junction does not line up with germline, which may come from a read error. The chain has TRBV7-6 and TRBJ1-1; 9 bases agree with TRBD1. CDR3 length equals 15 residues. Germline-derived CDR1 and CDR2 are SGHVS and FNYEAQ. The CDR3 DNA sequence: TGTGCCAGCAGCCTAGTACAGGGGGCGAACACTGAAGCTTCCTTT. It is translated as CASSLVQGANTEASF.

This rearrangement joins TRBV2 to TRBJ2-2, with D maybe TRBD2 (6 bases). Germline assignment: CDR1 SNHLY and CDR2 FYNNEI. This CDR3 has 16 residues. With 5 bases removed from V and 0 bases from J, the gap between germline ends came to 13 bases. The CDR3 DNA is TGTGCCAGCAGTTACGGGGGAACCGCGAACACCGGGGAGCTGTTTTTT. Translation: CASSYGGTANTGELFF.

CDR3: CAWSRSSEAFF. In DNA, the CDR3 is TGTGCCTGGAGTAGGAGTAGTGAAGCTTTCTTT. The gene calls are TRBV30 and TRBJ1-1; the D is unclear. CDR3 length equals 11 residues. V lost 2 bases, J lost 7 bases, and 8 bases lay in between. Germline assignment: CDR1 GTSNPN and CDR2 SVGIG (reference sequence).

V is TRBV6-5 and J is TRBJ2-5; weak D call: TRBD2 (6 bases). The CDR3 is 14 residues long. Germline CDR1 and CDR2: MNHEY and SVGAGI. Trimming took 0 bases from V and 2 from J, leaving 7 bases between them. In DNA form, the CDR3 reads TGTGCCAGCAGTTACTCCCGGGGGCAAGAGACCCAGTACTTC. Its translation is CASSYSRGQETQYF.

This chain uses TRBV6-5 with TRBJ2-7; D not certain. CDR1 is MNHEY, CDR2 SVGAGI, per germline. The V and J ends lost 7 bases and 2 bases respectively, with 15 bases between them. The CDR3 totals 14 residues. The DNA for the CDR3 is TGTGCCAGCATCCCGGGTCGAGCCCCCTACGAGCAGTACTTC. It yields the protein CASIPGRAPYEQYF.

V and J are TRBV5-4 and TRBJ1-1; D not certain. The CDR3 runs to 15 residues. V lost 0 bases and J lost 2, with 11 bases in between. Per the germline V gene, CDR1 is SGHNT and CDR2 is YYREEE (reference sequence). CDR3 nucleotide sequence: TGTGCCAGCAGCTTGGAGGTCGTACCTAACACTGAAGCTTTCTTT. This encodes CASSLEVVPNTEAFF. The whole variable domain, filled in from reference TRBV5-4 and TRBJ1-1, reads ETGVTQSPTHLIKTRGQQVTLRCSSQSGHNTVSWYQQALGQGPQFIFQYYREEENGRGNFPPRFSGLQFPNYSSELNVNALELDDSALYLCASSLEVVPNTEAFFGQGTRLTVV.

This chain connects TRBV9 to TRBJ1-1; no clear D gene. The CDR3 loop spans 13 amino acids. The germline CDR1 and CDR2 sequences are SGDLS and YYNGEE. Trimming left V 3 bases short and J 1 base short, with 7 bases between. CDR3 in DNA: TGTGCCAGCAGCGCGCACAGGAACACTGAAGCTTTCTTT. It yields the protein CASSAHRNTEAFF. The full variable domain, rest sourced from reference TRBV9 and TRBJ1-1, is DSGVTQTPKHLITATGQRVTLRCSPRSGDLSVYWYQQSLDQGLQFLIQYYNGEERAKGNILERFSAQQFPDLHSELNLSSLELGDSALYFCASSAHRNTEAFFGQGTRLTVV.

The rearrangement joins TRBV7-9 to TRBJ1-3; D remains ambiguous. CDR1 is SEHNR, CDR2 FQNEAQ, per germline (reference sequence). Trimming removed 0 bases at V and 0 bases at J, with 9 bases between. The CDR3 contains 16 residues. The CDR3 protein is CASSLAGADSGNTIYF. The CDR3 region has the DNA TGTGCCAGCAGCTTAGCGGGAGCGGACTCTGGAAACACCATATATTTT.

The V call is TRBV7-8, the J call TRBJ2-1; 7 bases fit TRBD1. Per germline, CDR1 SGHVS and CDR2 FQNEAQ. Unmatched junction bases numbered 13, after V lost 4 bases and J lost 4 bases. The CDR3 covers 17 residues. CDR3 sequence: CASSSLPGQSAYNEQFF. CDR3 bases: TGTGCCAGCAGCTCGCTACCGGGACAGTCAGCGTACAATGAGCAGTTCTTC.

This clone was observed a single time. The chain is built from TRBV16 and TRBJ2-1; 7 bases match TRBD1. Germline V CDR1 and CDR2: KGHSY, FQNENV. V was clipped by 2 bases and J by 8 bases; unmatched bases: 6. The CDR3 runs to 14 residues. The DNA for the CDR3 is TGTGCCAGCAGCCAAACTGGACAGGCCGATGAGCAGTTCTTC. The encoded protein is CASSQTGQADEQFF. The full variable domain, completed using reference TRBV16 and TRBJ2-1, is GEEVAQTPKHLVRGEGQKAKLYCAPIKGHSYVFWYQQVLKNEFKFLISFQNENVFDETGMPKERFSAKCLPNSPCSLEIQATKLEDSAVYFCASSQTGQADEQFFGPGTRLTVL.